This entry is about one T cell receptor beta chain. In germline, CDR1 is SGHTA, CDR2 FQGNSA. The CDR3 sequence is 12 residues long. V lost 4 bases to trimming and J lost 10 bases, with 11 bases between them. In TCRdb, the 5' RACE reads were re-called with MiXCR into one record per CDR3 protein. The data show roughly 260,000 distinct CDR3 sequences, 10% to 15% seen once. This entry belongs to a study of T cells after yellow fever vaccination. The source material was CD4+ T cells sorted from PBMCs, sampled 45 days after the yellow fever booster vaccination. The receptor was isolated from a man aged 25-40 years who received the YFV17D yellow fever vaccine. This chain joins TRBV7-2 and TRBJ2-1; D not certain. The CDR3 loop is CASSSTQSEQFF. The CDR3 DNA sequence: TGTGCCAGCAGCTCGACACAGTCGGAGCAGTTCTTC. The full variable domain, its missing parts supplied by reference TRBV7-2 and TRBJ2-1, is GAGVSQSPSNKVTEKGKDVELRCDPISGHTALYWYRQSLGQGLEFLIYFQGNSAPDKSGLPSDRFSAERTGGSVSTLTIQRTQQEDSAVYLCASSSTQSEQFFGPGTRLTVL.